This passage covers 32 T cell receptor beta chains from one sample sequenced in a study of T cells in Graves' hyperthyroidism and ophthalmopathy. The TCR beta CDR3 regions underwent amplification using RNA transcripts as the source. Using the HTBI primer set, a first-round RT-PCR was run on the TCR CDR3. TCRdb independently ran MiXCR on the multiplex PCR reads; one entry per CDR3 protein. The sample lists 550,000 to 850,000 distinct CDR3 sequences, under 20% occurring once. Sequencing was performed on blood. The receptor set was obtained from a woman aged 45-65 years with Graves' hyperthyroidism that later progressed to Graves' ophthalmopathy.

A word on this clonotype: One end of the junction does not line up with germline, which may come from a read error. This chain joins TRBV29-1 and TRBJ1-2; 7 positions match TRBD1. The CDR3 loop spans 14 amino acids. CDR1 and CDR2 (germline): SQVTM, ANQGSEA. In DNA, the CDR3 is TGCAGCGTTCAGCCTACAGGGGCAAGTTCTCTAATAGCCTTC. The encoded protein is CSVQPTGASSLIAF.

There are a few counts of this clonotype. V and J are TRBV30 and TRBJ1-6; D is unresolved. CDR1 and CDR2 (germline): GTSNPN, SVGIG (reference sequence). This CDR3 comprises 11 residues. V shed 0 bases and J shed 12 bases, with 6 bases lying between them. CDR3 in amino acids: CAWSVNGPLHF. The CDR3 nucleotides read TGTGCCTGGAGTGTAAACGGACCCCTCCACTTT.

This clonotype was counted between two and nine times. The chain employs TRBV20-1 and TRBJ1-5, with D tentatively TRBD1 (5 bases). V gave up 1 base and J gave up 4 bases, with 14 bases separating them. Germline-derived CDR1 and CDR2 are DFQATT and SNEGSKA (reference sequence). The CDR3 is 15 amino acids. CDR3 sequence: CSARALGTENQPQHF. CDR3 DNA sequence: TGCAGTGCTAGAGCTCTGGGGACTGAGAATCAGCCCCAGCATTTT.

This chain joins TRBV6-2 or TRBV6-3 and TRBJ2-1, with 12 bases matching TRBD2. Germline V CDR1 and CDR2: MNHEY, SVGEGT. The CDR3 runs 17 residues. The V and J ends lost 2 bases and 2 bases, in that order; junction bases with no gene match: 4. Here the CDR3 reads CASSYGTSGLPYNEQFF. The DNA of the CDR3 is TGTGCCAGCAGTTACGGGACTAGCGGGCTTCCCTACAATGAGCAGTTCTTC.

The chain couples TRBV6-1 to TRBJ2-2, with D possibly matching TRBD2 (5 bases). The CDR3 is 13 residues long. Trimming cost V 9 bases and J 13 bases, with 21 bases left between them. CDR1 and CDR2 (germline): MNHNS, SASEGT. The CDR3 DNA follows: TGTGCCAGGCCACTGAGCGGAATGGACGGGCTGTTTTTT. It translates to CARPLSGMDGLFF.

The rearrangement links TRBV12-5 to TRBJ2-2; TRBD1 is a possible D gene (5 bases). This CDR3 contains 14 residues. The ends were cut back, 2 bases at V and 5 bases at J, with 9 bases in the middle. Germline CDR1 LGHNT, CDR2 FRNRAP. The CDR3 sequence is CASGLPQGTGELFF. The DNA of the CDR3 is TGTGCTAGTGGTTTGCCCCAGGGAACCGGGGAGCTGTTTTTT. Variable domain in full (rest from reference TRBV12-5 and TRBJ2-2): DARVTQTPRHKVTEMGQEVTMRCQPILGHNTVFWYRQTMMQGLELLAYFRNRAPLDDSGMPKDRFSAEMPDATLATLKIQPSEPRDSAVYFCASGLPQGTGELFFGEGSRLTVL.

This chain uses TRBV27 with TRBJ1-4; 7 bases fit TRBD1. V shed 3 bases and J 4 bases; nucleotides not matched to a gene: 2. The CDR3 is made up of 14 amino acids. Germline values: CDR1 MNHEY, CDR2 SMNVEV (reference sequence). DNA for the CDR3: TGTGCCAGCAGTTTGACAGGGTTTAATGAAAAACTGTTTTTT. Its protein product is CASSLTGFNEKLFF.

This clonotype was seen only a few times. The rearrangement joins TRBV5-1 to TRBJ2-3, with D possibly TRBD1 on 6 matching bases. Germline CDR1 reads SGHRS; CDR2 reads YFSETQ. This CDR3 region has 12 residues. Trimming removed 4 bases from V and 7 bases from J, with 10 bases in between. Here the CDR3 reads CASSQDSNTQYF. The CDR3 DNA reads as TGCGCCAGCAGCCAGGACAGCAATACGCAGTATTTT. Looking up the rest from reference TRBV5-1 and TRBJ2-3 gives the full variable domain: KAGVTQTPRYLIKTRGQQVTLSCSPISGHRSVSWYQQTPGQGLQFLFEYFSETQRNKGNFPGRFSGRQFSNSRSEMNVSTLELGDSALYLCASSQDSNTQYFGPGTRLTVL.

This clonotype has more than one count but fewer than ten. The chain carries TRBV9 and TRBJ2-2; 9 bases match TRBD1. V lost 7 bases and J lost 4; bases outside the gene matches: 5. Germline V lookup: CDR1 SGDLS, CDR2 YYNGEE. CDR3 length: 14 residues. CDR3 sequence reads: CASGTGSSTGELFF. The CDR3 region has the DNA TGTGCCAGCGGGACAGGGTCTAGCACCGGGGAGCTGTTTTTT. The complete variable domain, with remaining parts taken from reference TRBV9 and TRBJ2-2, reads DSGVTQTPKHLITATGQRVTLRCSPRSGDLSVYWYQQSLDQGLQFLIQYYNGEERAKGNILERFSAQQFPDLHSELNLSSLELGDSALYFCASGTGSSTGELFFGEGSRLTVL.

This clonotype was counted ten times or more. The gene calls are TRBV3-1 and TRBJ1-4; the D gene is possibly TRBD1 (5 bases). Between the trimmed V and J ends, which lost 0 bases and 3 bases, there was a span of 20 bases. CDR1 and CDR2 (germline): LGHDT, YNNKEL (reference sequence). The CDR3 loop spans 19 amino acids. This CDR3 reads CASSQDLAGPTSPNEKLFF. The CDR3 nucleotides read TGTGCCAGCAGCCAAGATTTGGCGGGACCGACGAGTCCTAATGAAAAACTGTTTTTT.

This clonotype was seen repeatedly, ten times or more. J is TRBJ1-2 and V is TRBV20-1; no firm D call. The CDR3 runs 13 residues. Trimming pared 1 base from V and 7 bases from J, leaving 13 bases between. CDR1 and CDR2 (germline): DFQATT, SNEGSKA (reference sequence). Here the CDR3 reads CSARVGKYSGYTF. In DNA form, the CDR3 reads TGCAGTGCTAGAGTTGGGAAGTATTCTGGCTACACCTTC.

The gene calls are TRBV7-6 and TRBJ2-5, with a weak D call TRBD2 (5 bases). Germline loops: CDR1 SGHVS, CDR2 FNYEAQ. This CDR3 has 13 residues. The V end was cut by 5 bases, the J end by 4 bases, with 11 bases between. CDR3 region: CASSEDYTETQYF. The CDR3 bases are TGTGCCAGCAGCGAAGACTATACAGAGACCCAGTACTTC. Complete variable domain (other parts from reference TRBV7-6 and TRBJ2-5): GAGVSQSPRYKVTKRGQDVALRCDPISGHVSLYWYRQALGQGPEFLTYFNYEAQQDKSGLPNDRFSAERPEGSISTLTIQRTEQRDSAMYRCASSEDYTETQYFGPGTRLLVL.

This clonotype showed up just a few times. V gene TRBV6-2 or TRBV6-3 combines with J gene TRBJ2-3; 10 bases are shared with TRBD2. With V trimmed by 7 bases and J by 2 bases, 6 bases remained unmatched. Germline lookup yields CDR1 MNHEY and CDR2 SVGEGT. This CDR3 comprises 15 residues. CDR3 nucleotide sequence: TGTGCCAGCACCGGGGGACTAGCGCCCACAGATACGCAGTATTTT. Encoded protein: CASTGGLAPTDTQYF.

The chain joins TRBV3-1 to TRBJ2-1; the match to TRBD2 covers 11 bases. J was trimmed by 4 bases and V by 0 bases; bases with no gene match: 2. Germline V lookup: CDR1 LGHDT, CDR2 YNNKEL (reference sequence). There are 16 residues in the CDR3. The CDR3 DNA is TGTGCCAGCAGCCAAGACGGGACTAGCGGATACAATGAGCAGTTCTTC. Amino acid sequence: CASSQDGTSGYNEQFF.

This clonotype was found many times. The chain's CDR3 is CASSSGRRGDYEQYF. The CDR3 nucleotides are TGTGCCAGCAGTTCCGGCCGACGGGGAGACTACGAGCAGTACTTC. This chain joins TRBV6-1 and TRBJ2-7; TRBD2 is a possible D gene (5 bases). V lost 5 bases to trimming and J lost 3 bases, with 17 bases between them. The CDR3 totals 15 residues. Germline loops: CDR1 MNHNS, CDR2 SASEGT.

This chain uses TRBV10-3 with TRBJ1-6, with 7 nucleotides matching TRBD1. Germline V gives CDR1 ENHRY, CDR2 SYGVKD. CDR3 size: 14 residues. V shed 8 bases and J 2 bases; nucleotides not matched to a gene: 3. CDR3 residues: CAIGDSAYNSPLHF. The CDR3 nucleotides read TGTGCCATCGGGGACAGCGCCTATAATTCACCCCTCCACTTT.

This clonotype was counted a few times. The CDR3 loop reads CASSTGTGGNEQFF. DNA for the CDR3: TGCGCCAGCAGTACCGGGACAGGGGGCAATGAGCAGTTCTTC. The V gene is TRBV10-1, the J gene TRBJ2-1, with 11 bases lining up with TRBD1. CDR1 and CDR2 from the germline V gene are WNHNN and SYGVQD (reference sequence). J was trimmed by 6 bases and V by 5 bases; bases with no gene match: 3. The CDR3 is made up of 14 amino acids.

The chain links TRBV11-2 to TRBJ2-5, with 15 bases matching TRBD2. V shed 4 bases, J shed 5 bases, and the junction held 8 bases outside the gene matches. Germline loops: CDR1 SGHAT, CDR2 FQNNGV. The CDR3 is made up of 17 amino acids. The CDR3 DNA sequence: TGTGCCAGCAGCTCTTACCGGACTAGCGGGGGGGGGGAGACCCAGTACTTC. As protein: CASSSYRTSGGGETQYF. The full variable domain, with the rest looked up from reference TRBV11-2 and TRBJ2-5, is EAGVAQSPRYKIIEKRQSVAFWCNPISGHATLYWYQQILGQGPKLLIQFQNNGVVDDSQLPKDRFSAERLKGVDSTLKIQPAKLEDSAVYLCASSSYRTSGGGETQYFGPGTRLLVL.

The chain links TRBV6-4 to TRBJ2-2; 11 nucleotides line up with TRBD1. Germline V lookup: CDR1 MRHNA, CDR2 SNTAGT. The CDR3 is 16 amino acids. The V gene end was trimmed by 0 bases and the J gene end by 5 bases; junction bases not matched to a gene: 2. CDR3 bases: TGTGCCAGCAGTGACTCCGGGACAGGGGGAACCGGGGAGCTGTTTTTT. This sequence encodes CASSDSGTGGTGELFF.

This clonotype was found many times. The rearrangement joins TRBV7-8 to TRBJ1-1; D unclear. The CDR3 spans 14 residues. Trimming took off 7 bases at V and 0 bases at J, with 12 bases between the two ends. In germline, CDR1 is SGHVS, CDR2 FQNEAQ. CDR3 in amino acids: CASTTGWMNTEAFF. The DNA of the CDR3 is TGTGCCAGCACCACTGGGTGGATGAACACTGAAGCTTTCTTT.

This clonotype was counted a few times. The CDR3 region has the DNA TGTGCCAGCAGCGTAGACGGACAGCCCAATCAGCCCCAGCATTTT. Its translation: CASSVDGQPNQPQHF. The genes are TRBV9 and TRBJ1-5; weak D call: TRBD1 (6 bases). The length of the CDR3 is 15 residues. Germline V gene lookup returns CDR1 SGDLS and CDR2 YYNGEE. V lost 0 bases and J 3 bases, leaving 10 bases between the germline ends.

This clonotype occurred many times. The chain's CDR3 is CAWTPPPVQETQYF. DNA for the CDR3: TGTGCCTGGACCCCCCCTCCAGTACAAGAGACCCAGTACTTC. This rearrangement joins TRBV30 to TRBJ2-5, with D hard to call. V was trimmed by 4 bases and J by 2 bases, leaving 14 bases between them. Germline assignment: CDR1 GTSNPN and CDR2 SVGIG (reference sequence). The CDR3 extends over 14 amino acids.

The chain has TRBV20-1 and TRBJ2-5; 14 nucleotides align to TRBD2. V lost 0 bases, J lost 7 bases, and 7 bases stayed unmatched. Germline-derived CDR1 and CDR2 are DFQATT and SNEGSKA (reference sequence). The CDR3 runs 16 residues. CDR3 protein: CSAREGTSGGSATQYF. In DNA, the CDR3 is TGCAGTGCTAGAGAAGGGACTAGCGGGGGATCAGCGACCCAGTACTTC.

The chain combines TRBV20-1 with TRBJ2-2; D might be TRBD1 (5 bases). The germline V gene has CDR1 DFQATT and CDR2 SNEGSKA (reference sequence). Between the trimmed V and J ends, which lost 1 base and 1 base, there was a span of 10 bases. This CDR3 region has 15 residues. The CDR3 spells CSARVQGMNTGELFF. CDR3 DNA sequence: TGCAGTGCTAGAGTCCAGGGAATGAACACCGGGGAGCTGTTTTTT.

This clonotype was seen a few times. V gene TRBV6-1 combines with J gene TRBJ2-2; D is perhaps TRBD1 (5 bases). Germline V gene sequence: CDR1 MNHNS, CDR2 SASEGT. The CDR3 spans 15 residues. Trimming took off 6 bases at V and 1 base at J, with 12 bases between the two ends. The chain's CDR3 is CASRGPRVNTGELFF. DNA of the CDR3: TGTGCCAGCAGGGGCCCCAGGGTGAACACCGGGGAGCTGTTTTTT.

Concerning this clonotype itself: One end of the junction is discordant with germline, which a read error may explain. The V gene is TRBV30, the J gene TRBJ1-4; D possibly corresponds to TRBD1 (5 bases). The germline V gene has CDR1 GTSNPN and CDR2 SVGIG (reference sequence). The CDR3 contains 14 residues. The CDR3 coding sequence is TGTGCCTGGTCGACCGGGACCACTAGTGAAAAACTGTTTTTT. It specifies CAWSTGTTSEKLFF.

There are many counts of this clonotype. The rearrangement joins TRBV6-5 to TRBJ2-2; TRBD1 might be the D (5 bases). V was cut by 0 bases and J by 1 base, with 9 bases left in between. The CDR3 spans 16 residues. Germline lookup yields CDR1 MNHEY and CDR2 SVGAGI. This CDR3 is CASSYSGRGNTGELFF. DNA of the CDR3: TGTGCCAGCAGTTACTCGGGGCGTGGGAACACCGGGGAGCTGTTTTTT.

The chain couples TRBV20-1 to TRBJ2-1; 12 bases match TRBD2. The germline V gene has CDR1 DFQATT and CDR2 SNEGSKA (reference sequence). This CDR3 is 14 amino acids long. J gave up 8 bases and V 5 bases, and 7 bases lay outside the gene matches. The CDR3 loop is CSASRLAGVDEQFF. The CDR3 DNA reads TGCAGTGCTTCCCGACTAGCGGGGGTCGATGAGCAGTTCTTC.

This clonotype has ten or more counts. This chain uses TRBV12-3 or TRBV12-4 with TRBJ1-3, with D possibly matching TRBD1 (6 bases). V was trimmed by 2 bases and J by 8 bases, leaving 13 bases between them. The CDR3 totals 14 residues. The CDR3 region is CASSLSGGADTIYF. The CDR3 region has the DNA TGTGCCAGCAGTTTATCTGGGGGCGCGGACACCATATATTTT.

V and J are TRBV3-1 and TRBJ2-3; 7 bases are a match to TRBD2. Losses at the gene ends were 3 bases for V and 5 bases for J; bases not matched to a gene: 8. The CDR3 extends over 15 amino acids. The V gene's germline CDR1 is LGHDT and CDR2 YNNKEL (reference sequence). The CDR3 DNA reads TGTGCCAGCAGCCATCCTGGGGGGGTTAGAGATACGCAGTATTTT. Translation: CASSHPGGVRDTQYF.

This clonotype was detected only a few times. The gene calls are TRBV6-2 or TRBV6-3 and TRBJ1-4; D uncertain. The CDR3 is made up of 15 amino acids. V was shortened by 6 bases and J by 5 bases, with 16 bases between the two germline ends. Germline V gene lookup returns CDR1 MNHEY and CDR2 SVGEGT. CDR3: CASRLNWGRNEKLFF. The CDR3, as DNA: TGTGCCAGCAGATTAAATTGGGGTCGAAATGAAAAACTGTTTTTT.

This chain connects TRBV6-5 to TRBJ2-1; TRBD2 might be the D (5 bases). Trimming stripped 1 base from V and 6 bases from J, with 13 bases between. The CDR3 has 15 residues. CDR1 and CDR2 (germline): MNHEY, SVGAGI. Here the CDR3 DNA reads TGTGCCAGCAGTTACTGGGCCCCCGGGGTCAATGAGCAGTTCTTC. It codes for CASSYWAPGVNEQFF.